What follows describes a single T cell receptor (beta chain). Its antigen is not known. The CDR3 has 13 amino acids. Germline V CDR1 and CDR2: SEHNR, FQNEAQ (reference sequence). Between the trimmed V and J ends, which lost 3 bases and 3 bases, there was a span of 3 bases. CD45RO-negative cells were positively selected for CCR7, leaving out terminally differentiated effector memory CD45RA+ cells. The sample comes from a study of shared clonotypes between healthy human individuals. The study's findings and limits: Between a few donors, naive CD4 clonotypes were shared at a level of about 5%.

Profiled with immunoSEQ multiplex PCR; TCRdb holds only in-frame clones, not every one. The sample contains about 580,000 clones, 95% to 98% of which appear only once. The sequenced material came from naive CD8+ T cells sorted from blood. The clonotype comes from a man aged 25 to 45 in good health. The chain carries TRBV7-9 and TRBJ2-6, with D unclear. The CDR3 sequence is CASSFGGANVLTF. DNA of the CDR3: TGTGCCAGCAGCTTTGGTGGGGCCAACGTCCTGACTTTC.